This TCR beta chain was recorded in a study of patients and donors after allogeneic stem cell transplantation. The V segment lost 0 bases and the J segment 5 bases; nucleotides outside the gene matches: 5. The CDR3 runs 16 residues. CDR1 and CDR2 from the germline V gene are SGHNT and YYREEE (reference sequence). TCRdb processed the RT-PCR reads anew with MiXCR; each CDR3 protein has one entry. The table includes 800,000 to 1,000,000 distinct CDR3 sequences, more than 15% detected once. The sequence came from a human donor who was either an allogeneic HSCT recipient or a stem cell or donor lymphocyte infusion donor (not recorded which). It is not recorded whose cells these are; they may come from a transplant donor. This chain links TRBV5-4 with TRBJ2-3, with 11 bases aligning to TRBD1. The material sequenced was blood, either unsorted or a sorted T cell fraction (not recorded which). The chain's CDR3 is CASSLAGTGGKDTQYF. The CDR3, as DNA: TGTGCCAGCAGCTTGGCTGGGACAGGGGGAAAAGATACGCAGTATTTT.